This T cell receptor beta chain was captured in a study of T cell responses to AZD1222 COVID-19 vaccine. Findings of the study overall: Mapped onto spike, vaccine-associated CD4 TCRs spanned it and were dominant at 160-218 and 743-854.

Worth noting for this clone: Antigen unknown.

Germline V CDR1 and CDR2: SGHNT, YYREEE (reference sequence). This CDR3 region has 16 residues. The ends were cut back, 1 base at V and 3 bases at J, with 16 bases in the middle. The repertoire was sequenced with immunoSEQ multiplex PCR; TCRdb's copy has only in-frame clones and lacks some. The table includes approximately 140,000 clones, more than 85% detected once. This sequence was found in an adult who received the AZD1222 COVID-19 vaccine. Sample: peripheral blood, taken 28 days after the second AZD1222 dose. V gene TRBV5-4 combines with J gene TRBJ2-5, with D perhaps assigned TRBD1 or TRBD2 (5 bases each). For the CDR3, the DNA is TGTGCCAGCAGCTTGAGGGTAGTGGTGGGGGAAGAGACCCAGTACTTC. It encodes CASSLRVVVGEETQYF.